These T cell receptor beta chains were read from a single sample in a study of post-analysis software for immune sequencing data. TCRdb analysed the PCR reads with MiXCR anew, one entry per CDR3 protein. Of 350,000 to 450,000 distinct CDR3 sequences in the sample, roughly 36% were seen once. Sequencing was done on a sample of blood. These receptors all stem from a girl aged 10 to 17 with multiple sclerosis. CDR3s include the opening cysteine and the closing phenylalanine or tryptophan. D genes are given only for firm matches. Some rows mark clone size as missing; the rest say once, few, many or name a class of expanded clone.

CASSSPGTLYGYTF TGCGCCAGCAGTTCCCCGGGGACCCTCTATGGCTACACCTTC TRBV5-1 NA NA TRBJ1-2
CASSRYSGQGVANEKLFF TGCGCCAGCAGCCGCTACTCGGGACAGGGGGTAGCTAATGAAAAACTGTTTTTT TRBV4-3 NA TRBD1 TRBJ1-4
CATSARTAEGRQYF TGTGCCACCAGCGCCCGGACAGCCGAAGGCAGGCAGTACTTC TRBV15 NA NA TRBJ2-5
CACSSSGQGRGEQYF TGTGCCTGCAGCTCCTCCGGACAGGGCCGGGGGGAGCAGTACTTC TRBV7-6 NA NA TRBJ2-5
CSVEAGAQETQYF TGCAGCGTTGAGGCAGGGGCCCAAGAGACCCAGTACTTC TRBV29-1 NA NA TRBJ2-5
CASSPTGFSTDTQYF TGTGCCAGCAGTCCGACAGGGTTTTCCACAGATACGCAGTATTTT TRBV25-1 few TRBD1 TRBJ2-3
CASSLNQGTGTGELFF TGTGCCAGCAGTCTCAATCAGGGAACGGGGACCGGGGAGCTGTTTTTT TRBV12-3/TRBV12-4 NA NA TRBJ2-2
CASSYREWDISYEQYF TGTGCCAGCAGTTACAGGGAATGGGACATCTCCTACGAGCAGTACTTC TRBV6-6 NA NA TRBJ2-7
CASSLMQGEQFF TGTGCCAGCAGCTTAATGCAGGGTGAGCAGTTCTTC TRBV7-9 few NA TRBJ2-1
CASSYNDRGQETQYF TGCGCCAGCAGCTATAACGACCGGGGCCAAGAGACCCAGTACTTC TRBV5-1 NA NA TRBJ2-5
CASSTGQGAHEQYF TGTGCCAGCAGCACTGGACAGGGGGCCCACGAGCAGTACTTC TRBV12-3/TRBV12-4 NA TRBD1 TRBJ2-7
CASSLRQVSGANVLTF TGTGCCAGCAGCCTTCGACAGGTCTCTGGGGCCAACGTCCTGACTTTC TRBV3-1 NA NA TRBJ2-6
CSVPGQGETEAFF TGCAGCGTCCCGGGACAGGGGGAAACTGAAGCTTTCTTT TRBV29-1 once TRBD1 TRBJ1-1
CASSPDRGGTDTEAFF TGCGCCAGCAGCCCAGACAGGGGGGGAACTGACACTGAAGCTTTCTTT TRBV5-1 NA TRBD1 TRBJ1-1
CASSVAGGTGIYEQYF TGTGCCAGCAGCGTAGCGGGGGGGACAGGTATCTACGAGCAGTACTTC TRBV9 few NA TRBJ2-7
CASSEGLAETYEQYF TGTGCCAGCAGTGAAGGGCTAGCGGAGACCTACGAGCAGTACTTC TRBV2 NA TRBD2 TRBJ2-7
CASSDLPGEGQSNQPQHF TGTGCCAGCAGTGACCTCCCGGGTGAGGGACAAAGCAATCAGCCCCAGCATTTT TRBV6-4 NA NA TRBJ1-5